One and the same sample provided the 28 T cell receptor beta chains below, sequenced in a study of blood T cell repertoires in COVID-19. TCRdb's table, derived via immunoSEQ multiplex PCR, lists solely in-frame clones and lacks some. The top ten clones hold approximately 8.3% of a sample with about half a million clones, roughly nine tenths of them seen once. Sequencing was performed on PBMCs or T cells enriched from blood (not recorded which). The receptor set was obtained from a woman aged 60 to 75 who had recovered from COVID-19.

This chain connects TRBV5-4 to TRBJ2-5; perhaps TRBD1 as D (5 bases). Germline assignment: CDR1 SGHNT and CDR2 YYREEE (reference sequence). The CDR3 extends over 14 amino acids. Trimming took 4 bases from V and 0 from J, leaving 10 bases between them. CDR3 loop: CASSVAGNQETQYF. The CDR3 DNA reads TGTGCCAGCAGCGTCGCAGGGAACCAAGAGACCCAGTACTTC.

V gene TRBV7-2 combines with J gene TRBJ2-7; the D gene is possibly TRBD2 (5 bases). This CDR3 spans 13 amino acids. CDR1 SGHTA and CDR2 FQGNSA come from the germline V gene. Trimming took 1 base from V and 4 from J, leaving 8 bases between them. This CDR3 reads CASSLVGGYEQYV. The CDR3 DNA is TGTGCCAGCAGCTTAGTTGGAGGATACGAGCAGTACGTC.

The chain joins TRBV7-6 to TRBJ1-4, with 11 bases that match TRBD1. The V gene's germline CDR1 is SGHVS and CDR2 FNYEAQ. The V segment lost 1 base and the J segment 6 bases; nucleotides outside the gene matches: 1. This CDR3 spans 15 amino acids. This CDR3 reads CASSLGTGGYEKLFF. CDR3 DNA sequence: TGTGCCAGCAGCTTAGGGACAGGGGGCTATGAAAAACTGTTTTTT.

The V gene is TRBV28, the J gene TRBJ2-2, with 8 bases lining up with TRBD1. This CDR3 comprises 15 residues. V was pared by 6 bases and J by 0 bases, with 3 bases of the junction left unmatched. From germline, CDR1 is MDHEN and CDR2 SYDVKM. DNA of the CDR3: TGTGCCAGCAGCCGACAGGGGACGAACACCGGGGAGCTGTTTTTT. Translation: CASSRQGTNTGELFF.

The chain employs TRBV15 and TRBJ1-3; 7 bases map to TRBD1. Germline trimming cut 5 bases from V and 3 bases from J; bases unmatched to any gene: 7. The CDR3 spans 15 residues. The germline gives CDR1 LNHNV, CDR2 YYDKDF (reference sequence). This chain's CDR3 is CATSLRGLGGNTIYF. CDR3 nucleotide sequence: TGTGCCACCAGCCTTAGGGGGCTCGGTGGAAACACCATATATTTT.

The chain's CDR3 is CASGFRGANEKLFF. CDR3 in DNA: TGTGCTAGTGGTTTTCGGGGGGCTAATGAAAAACTGTTTTTT. The genes are TRBV12-5 and TRBJ1-4, with TRBD1 as a possible D gene (5 bases). This CDR3 region has 14 residues. CDR1 and CDR2 from the germline V gene are LGHNT and FRNRAP. V lost 3 bases and J lost 3, with 8 bases in between.

The V call is TRBV6-5, the J call TRBJ1-1; D gene unclear. Trimming pared 5 bases from V and 1 base from J, leaving 11 bases between. Germline V gene data show CDR1 as MNHEY and CDR2 as SVGAGI. There are 14 residues in the CDR3. CDR3 sequence (DNA): TGTGCCAGCAGTAAGACCGGAGGGAACACTGAAGCTTTCTTT. This codes for CASSKTGGNTEAFF.

This chain connects TRBV2 to TRBJ1-4; D not resolved. CDR3 length: 13 residues. CDR1 is SNHLY, CDR2 FYNNEI, per germline. The V gene lost 6 bases and the J gene lost 4 bases, with 9 bases spanning the gap. CDR3 sequence (DNA): TGTGCCAGCAGCCGAGATTTTAATGAAAAACTGTTTTTT. Encoded protein: CASSRDFNEKLFF. The complete variable domain, with remaining parts taken from reference TRBV2 and TRBJ1-4, reads EPEVTQTPSHQVTQMGQEVILRCVPISNHLYFYWYRQILGQKVEFLVSFYNNEISEKSEIFDDQFSVERPDGSNFTLKIRSTKLEDSAMYFCASSRDFNEKLFFGSGTQLSVL.

The rearrangement joins TRBV7-2 to TRBJ2-3; 9 nucleotides line up with TRBD2. Germline V gene data show CDR1 as SGHTA and CDR2 as FQGNSA. This CDR3 spans 15 amino acids. The V and J ends lost 4 bases and 2 bases, in that order; junction bases with no gene match: 4. Written as DNA, the CDR3 is TGTGCCAGCAGCTCTATAGCGGGGGTCACAGATACGCAGTATTTT. It is translated as CASSSIAGVTDTQYF.

This clone was seen only once. The rearrangement uses TRBV18 and TRBJ2-2; perhaps TRBD1 as D (6 bases). The CDR3 consists of 15 residues. V lost 2 bases and J lost 2, with 9 bases in between. The germline CDR1 and CDR2 sequences are KGHSH and LQKENI. DNA of the CDR3: TGTGCCAGCTCACCAAGGACAGCTAACACCGGGGAGCTGTTTTTT. Its translation: CASSPRTANTGELFF. Full variable domain (rest looked up from reference TRBV18 and TRBJ2-2): NAGVMQNPRHLVRRRGQEARLRCSPMKGHSHVYWYRQLPEEGLKFMVYLQKENIIDESGMPKERFSAEFPKEGPSILRIQQVVRGDSAAYFCASSPRTANTGELFFGEGSRLTVL.

The chain carries TRBV7-2 and TRBJ1-5, with D unresolved. Germline lookup yields CDR1 SGHTA and CDR2 FQGNSA. The V and J ends lost 1 base and 1 base respectively, with 11 bases between them. CDR3 length equals 16 residues. As DNA, the CDR3 is TGTGCCAGCAGCTTAGATGTCCCGGGGAGCAATCAGCCCCAGCATTTT. It translates to CASSLDVPGSNQPQHF.

The rearrangement joins TRBV12-5 to TRBJ1-5; 9 nucleotides agree with TRBD1. The CDR3 extends over 16 amino acids. V shed 6 bases, J shed 3 bases, and the junction held 9 bases outside the gene matches. Germline V lookup: CDR1 LGHNT, CDR2 FRNRAP. Here the CDR3 reads CASGYLTGGSNQPQHF. CDR3 DNA: TGTGCTAGTGGCTACCTAACAGGGGGCTCCAATCAGCCCCAGCATTTT.

Regarding this clone: This same CDR3 is encoded by further DNA sequences in the sample. This chain links TRBV20-1 with TRBJ1-2; D gene ambiguous. V lost 3 bases to trimming and J lost 8 bases, with 10 bases between them. Looked up from germline, CDR1 is DFQATT and CDR2 is SNEGSKA (reference sequence). The CDR3 length is 11 residues. CDR3 bases: TGCAGTGCTAGTGGTGGGCTCGGCTACACCTTC. It specifies CSASGGLGYTF.

The chain couples TRBV7-9 to TRBJ2-3, with 8 positions matching TRBD2. CDR3 size: 16 residues. Unmatched junction bases numbered 9, after V lost 5 bases and J lost 2 bases. Germline V gene sequence: CDR1 SEHNR, CDR2 FQNEAQ (reference sequence). The DNA of the CDR3 is TGTGCCAGCAGCCGTAGCGGGGCCGGTTTCACAGATACGCAGTATTTT. The encoded protein is CASSRSGAGFTDTQYF.

This clone was found once. This same CDR3 is encoded by further DNA sequences in the sample. V is TRBV19 and J is TRBJ2-1; TRBD2 matches at 10 bases. The CDR3 spans 15 residues. The germline V gene has CDR1 LNHDA and CDR2 SQIVND (reference sequence). V shed 5 bases, J shed 0 bases, and the junction held 1 base outside the gene matches. The CDR3 protein is CASSVAGGSYNEQFF. CDR3 in DNA: TGTGCCAGTAGTGTAGCGGGGGGCTCCTACAATGAGCAGTTCTTC.

The V call is TRBV6-5, the J call TRBJ1-5; D might be TRBD1 (5 bases). Germline CDR1 reads MNHEY; CDR2 reads SVGAGI. V was clipped by 8 bases and J by 5 bases, with 13 bases between them. The CDR3 covers 13 residues. The CDR3 sequence is CASCVRGDQPQHF. CDR3 DNA: TGTGCCAGCTGCGTACGGGGGGATCAGCCCCAGCATTTT.

The gene calls are TRBV5-1 and TRBJ1-4; 7 bases are a match to TRBD1. V lost 3 bases to trimming and J lost 5 bases; unmatched junction nucleotides: 7. This CDR3 contains 15 residues. CDR1 and CDR2 (germline): SGHRS, YFSETQ. The CDR3 coding sequence is TGCGCCAGCAGCTCGACAGGGCGGAAAAATGAAAAACTGTTTTTT. Protein sequence: CASSSTGRKNEKLFF.

V is TRBV3-1 (or the pseudogene TRBV3-2) and J is TRBJ1-5; TRBD1 matches 7 bases. V shed 1 base, J shed 6 bases, and the junction held 3 bases outside the gene matches. Germline CDR1 and CDR2: LGHDT and YNNKEL (reference sequence). CDR3 length equals 14 residues. The CDR3 coding sequence is TGTGCCAGCAGCCAAGCCGGGACAGTTCAGCCCCAGCATTTT. Its protein is CASSQAGTVQPQHF.

J is TRBJ1-3 and V is TRBV7-9, with a tentative D call TRBD1 (5 bases). The CDR3 sequence is 15 residues long. Germline-derived CDR1 and CDR2 are SEHNR and FQNEAQ (reference sequence). The ends were cut back, 3 bases at V and 3 bases at J, with 12 bases in the middle. Written as DNA, the CDR3 is TGTGCCAGCAGCTTGGGGGGGTTGAGTGGAAACACCATATATTTT. Translation: CASSLGGLSGNTIYF.

This clone came up once. This sequence joins TRBV12-5 and TRBJ1-2, with 9 bases identical to TRBD1. Germline CDR1 LGHNT, CDR2 FRNRAP. CDR3 length: 19 residues. The V and J ends lost 2 bases and 6 bases, in that order; junction bases with no gene match: 19. In DNA, the CDR3 is TGTGCTAGTGGTTTGATTCGATCTCTCCGGGACAGGGAGAGCGATGGCTACACCTTC. It encodes CASGLIRSLRDRESDGYTF.

This chain joins TRBV5-5 and TRBJ2-2, with 8 bases aligning to TRBD1. Germline CDR1 is SGHKS and CDR2 is YYEKEE (reference sequence). The CDR3 loop spans 14 amino acids. The V and J ends lost 4 bases and 8 bases, in that order; junction bases with no gene match: 7. In DNA, the CDR3 is TGTGCCAGCAGCCGACAGGGGAGTGCGGGGGAGCTGTTTTTT. Translation: CASSRQGSAGELFF.

This chain connects TRBV21-1 to TRBJ1-1; TRBD1 reflects the table's D call only, with no check against the DNA. TRBV21-1 is described as a pseudogene. The CDR3 extends over 19 amino acids. The CDR3 sequence is CASSKYRWDRGSRNTEAFF. CDR3 DNA: TGTGCCAGCAGCAAATACCGCTGGGACAGGGGATCTAGGAACACTGAAGCTTTCTTT.

The V call is TRBV10-3, the J call TRBJ1-4; TRBD1 might be the D (6 bases). Germline V gene lookup returns CDR1 ENHRY and CDR2 SYGVKD. Trimming cost V 8 bases and J 7 bases, with 23 bases left between them. The length of the CDR3 is 16 residues. DNA for the CDR3: TGTGCCATCGGACCTTCAGTCGGCAGGGGAATTGAAAAACTGTTTTTT. Its translation is CAIGPSVGRGIEKLFF.

A note on this clone: This may arise from a read error, as a much more abundant clone is one base away. The chain recombines TRBV5-1 with TRBJ2-1; TRBD2 is a possible D gene (6 bases). This CDR3 is 18 amino acids long. V lost 4 bases and J 0 bases, leaving 20 bases between the germline ends. CDR1 and CDR2 from the germline V gene are SGHRS and YFSETQ. The CDR3 nucleotides read TGCGCCAGCAGCCCCCGGCCTAGCGAGGGATTCTCCTACAATGAGCAGTTCTTC. It translates to CASSPRPSEGFSYNEQFF.

This clone was observed once. The rearrangement links TRBV21-1 to TRBJ1-3. TRBV21-1 is reported as a pseudogene. The CDR3 length is 17 residues. CDR3 loop: CASSKAGPSGWGNTIYF. In nucleotides, the CDR3 is TGTGCCAGCAGCAAAGCAGGGCCCTCGGGGTGGGGAAACACCATATATTTT.

The chain links TRBV12-5 to TRBJ1-1, with 7 bases lining up with TRBD1. Unmatched junction bases numbered 11, after V lost 0 bases and J lost 4 bases. This CDR3 contains 17 residues. Germline lookup yields CDR1 LGHNT and CDR2 FRNRAP. The CDR3 DNA sequence: TGTGCTAGTGGTTTGGTACTCACAGGGGCGCAGAGCACTGAAGCTTTCTTT. It specifies CASGLVLTGAQSTEAFF.

The J gene is TRBJ1-4, the V gene TRBV19; the D gene is possibly TRBD1 (5 bases). V lost 1 base and J lost 3, with 12 bases in between. This CDR3 is 16 amino acids long. From germline, CDR1 is LNHDA and CDR2 SQIVND (reference sequence). CDR3 sequence (DNA): TGTGCCAGTAGTATAGGGTCGGCAGGGTCTAATGAAAAACTGTTTTTT. Encoded protein: CASSIGSAGSNEKLFF.

This clone was detected once. The chain uses TRBV30 and TRBJ1-5, with D maybe TRBD1 (6 bases). CDR1 GTSNPN and CDR2 SVGIG come from the germline V gene (reference sequence). Trimming stripped 2 bases from V and 4 bases from J, with 9 bases between. The CDR3 contains 13 residues. CDR3 nucleotides: TGTGCCTGGAGTCCAACAGGGAATCAGCCCCAGCATTTT. It encodes CAWSPTGNQPQHF.